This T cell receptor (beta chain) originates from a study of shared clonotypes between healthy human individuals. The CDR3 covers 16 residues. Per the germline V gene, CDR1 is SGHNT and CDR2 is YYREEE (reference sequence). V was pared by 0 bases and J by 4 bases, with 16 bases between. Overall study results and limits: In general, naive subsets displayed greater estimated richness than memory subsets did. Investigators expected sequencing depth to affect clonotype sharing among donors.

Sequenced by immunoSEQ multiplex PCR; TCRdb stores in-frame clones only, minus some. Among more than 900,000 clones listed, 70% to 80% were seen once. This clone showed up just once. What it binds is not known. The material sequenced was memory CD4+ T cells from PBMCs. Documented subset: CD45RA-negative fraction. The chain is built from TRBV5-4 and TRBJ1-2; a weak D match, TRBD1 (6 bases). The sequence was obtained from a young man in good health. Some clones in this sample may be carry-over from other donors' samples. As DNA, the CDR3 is TGTGCCAGCAGCTTGGGGGGGCCAGCAGAAGGCTATGGCTACACCTTC. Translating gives CASSLGGPAEGYGYTF.